The 4 T cell receptor beta chains given below trace back to one sample, sequenced in a study of blood T cell repertoires in COVID-19. Sequencing was performed with immunoSEQ multiplex PCR; in TCRdb, only in-frame clones are kept and a portion is missing. Of more than 250,000 clones in the sample, around 89% were seen once. Material: PBMCs or T cells enriched from blood (not recorded which). The receptors were sampled from a woman between 40 and 50 years old with acute COVID-19.

The chain employs TRBV5-4 and TRBJ1-1; weak D call: TRBD1 (6 bases). From germline, CDR1 is SGHNT and CDR2 YYREEE (reference sequence). V gave up 2 bases and J gave up 3 bases, with 11 bases separating them. This CDR3 region has 14 residues. Here the CDR3 reads CASSLLDSHTEAFF. The CDR3 DNA reads TGTGCCAGCAGCTTATTGGACAGTCACACTGAAGCTTTCTTT.

This clone has just one count. The rearrangement joins TRBV19 to TRBJ1-5; D might be TRBD1 (6 bases). V lost 1 base and J 2 bases, leaving 9 bases between the germline ends. CDR3 size: 15 residues. Germline V lookup: CDR1 LNHDA, CDR2 SQIVND (reference sequence). CDR3 bases: TGTGCCAGTAGTATAGGAAGACAGGGCAATCAGCCCCAGCATTTT. Translated, it gives CASSIGRQGNQPQHF. Based on the CDR3 plus reference TRBV19 and TRBJ1-5, the full variable domain is DGGITQSPKYLFRKEGQNVTLSCEQNLNHDAMYWYRQDPGQGLRLIYYSQIVNDFQKGDIAEGYSVSREKKESFPLTVTSAQKNPTAFYLCASSIGRQGNQPQHFGDGTRLSIL.

CDR3 region: CASSSTGGLREKLFF. CDR3 sequence (DNA): TGTGCCAGCAGCTCCACAGGGGGCCTTAGGGAAAAACTGTTTTTT. The chain carries TRBV7-9 and TRBJ1-4; 9 bases fit TRBD1. The V and J ends lost 4 bases and 8 bases, in that order; junction bases with no gene match: 8. This CDR3 spans 15 amino acids. From germline, CDR1 is SEHNR and CDR2 FQNEAQ (reference sequence).

This clone was picked up one time. The rearrangement uses TRBV4-1 and TRBJ2-7; D is unclear. Deletions cut 0 bases from V and 2 bases from J, with 8 bases between. The germline V gene has CDR1 MGHRA and CDR2 YSYEKL. The CDR3 loop spans 14 amino acids. The CDR3 nucleotides read TGCGCCAGCAGCCAAGATGCGGATACCTACGAGCAGTACTTC. Translating gives CASSQDADTYEQYF.